The source of this TCR beta chain is a study of T-cell memory formation after mild COVID-19. Comments on this clonotype: Its cognate antigen is unknown.

Regarding the study as a whole: Of the contracting clones, CD4+ ones lay mainly in CM and EM, and CD8+ ones in EMRA.

Via MiXCR, TCRdb re-called the 5' RACE reads, giving one row per CDR3 protein. The sample has 250,000 or so distinct CDR3 sequences; more than 15% are singletons. Germline CDR1 reads MNHNY; CDR2 reads SVGAGI (reference sequence). The V and J ends lost 6 bases and 3 bases, in that order; junction bases with no gene match: 7. The CDR3 consists of 16 residues. The V and J genes are TRBV6-6 and TRBJ2-3; TRBD2 agrees at 12 bases. Material for sequencing was PBMCs or a T cell subset sorted from them (not recorded which). This clonotype originated in a young man who had mild COVID-19 (a few samples of this study predate the infection). Cell type and time point are not known. In nucleotides, the CDR3 is TGTGCCAGCAGAAAGGGACTAGCGGGCGATACAGATACGCAGTATTTT. Residues: CASRKGLAGDTDTQYF.